These 21 T cell receptor beta chains were all obtained from the same sample, sequenced in a study of blood T cell repertoires in COVID-19. Sequenced by immunoSEQ multiplex PCR; TCRdb stores in-frame clones only, minus some. The table shows hundreds of thousands of clones, with around 87% occurring only once. The sequenced material came from peripheral blood. Receptors were obtained from a man in his 60s with acute or convalescent COVID-19.

This clone appeared a single time. The rearrangement links TRBV10-1 to TRBJ1-2; the D is unclear. Trimming pared 3 bases from V and 6 bases from J, leaving 2 bases between. This CDR3 region has 10 residues. Germline CDR1 and CDR2: WNHNN and SYGVQD (reference sequence). The CDR3: CASSDNGYTF. CDR3 DNA sequence: TGCGCCAGCAGTGATAATGGCTACACCTTC.

This clone turned up a few times. J is TRBJ1-1 and V is TRBV15; possible D gene TRBD1, 5 bases. The germline CDR1 and CDR2 sequences are LNHNV and YYDKDF (reference sequence). V lost 2 bases, J lost 10 bases, and 11 bases lay in between. This CDR3 has 12 amino acids. The CDR3 reads CATSRHGQGAFF. The CDR3, as DNA: TGTGCCACCAGCAGACACGGGCAGGGAGCTTTCTTT.

The chain employs TRBV15 and TRBJ1-2; D not certain. V dropped 5 bases and J dropped 0 bases, with 13 bases sitting between them. The germline gives CDR1 LNHNV, CDR2 YYDKDF (reference sequence). This CDR3 is built from 15 residues. The CDR3 DNA reads as TGTGCCACCAGCCTAGATGGCCGAGCTAACTATGGCTACACCTTC. Protein: CATSLDGRANYGYTF.

This chain connects TRBV13 to TRBJ2-4; D is unclear. Germline loops: CDR1 PRHDT, CDR2 FYEKMQ (reference sequence). V was pared by 0 bases and J by 0 bases, with 6 bases between. CDR3 length: 15 amino acids. In nucleotides, the CDR3 is TGTGCCAGCAGCTTAGGCAGGCTAGCCAAAAACATTCAGTACTTC. This gives the protein CASSLGRLAKNIQYF.

V usage is TRBV7-3 and J usage is TRBJ2-2; 8 bases match TRBD2. The germline V gene encodes CDR1 SGHTA and CDR2 FQGTGA. The ends lost 4 bases at V and 5 bases at J; junction bases unmatched: 9. This CDR3 is built from 16 residues. CDR3 amino acids: CASSSNGGAGTGELFF. The DNA for the CDR3 is TGTGCCAGCAGCTCCAACGGGGGGGCAGGAACCGGGGAGCTGTTTTTT.

The chain couples TRBV9 to TRBJ2-5, with 10 nucleotides matching TRBD2. The CDR3 runs 16 residues. V gave up 0 bases and J gave up 6 bases; unmatched junction bases: 8. Germline V gene sequence: CDR1 SGDLS, CDR2 YYNGEE. The DNA for the CDR3 is TGTGCCAGCAGCGTAGATCCGACTAGCGGGTCGCAGACCCAGTACTTC. Encoded protein: CASSVDPTSGSQTQYF.

The chain has TRBV7-3 and TRBJ1-1; possibly TRBD1 for D (6 bases). The CDR3 runs 15 residues. V lost 8 bases and J lost 0, with 16 bases in between. The V gene's germline CDR1 is SGHTA and CDR2 FQGTGA. CDR3 protein: CASAPIGGMNTEAFF. CDR3 nucleotide sequence: TGTGCCAGCGCCCCTATTGGGGGCATGAACACTGAAGCTTTCTTT.

The chain is built from TRBV14 and TRBJ1-6, with TRBD1 matching over 8 bases. Germline V lookup: CDR1 SGHDN, CDR2 FVKESK. This CDR3 spans 16 amino acids. V dropped 0 bases and J dropped 9; count of bases not matched to a gene: 7. As DNA, the CDR3 is TGTGCCAGCAGCCAAGATGGGCAGGGGGCTCGTTCACCCCTCCACTTT. Translation gives CASSQDGQGARSPLHF.

The chain combines TRBV5-1 with TRBJ2-7; D unclear. V lost 0 bases to trimming and J lost 3 bases, with 4 bases between them. CDR1 is SGHRS, CDR2 YFSETQ, per germline. This CDR3 is built from 12 residues. The chain's CDR3 is CASSLDGYEQYF. CDR3 DNA sequence: TGCGCCAGCAGCTTGGACGGCTACGAGCAGTACTTC.

This chain uses TRBV28 with TRBJ1-5, with D unclear. Germline lookup yields CDR1 MDHEN and CDR2 SYDVKM. There are 12 residues in the CDR3. V shed 3 bases and J shed 5 bases, with 5 bases lying between them. The CDR3 spells CASSLSHQPQHF. CDR3 nucleotide sequence: TGTGCCAGCAGTTTGTCTCATCAGCCCCAGCATTTT. Complete variable domain (other parts from reference TRBV28 and TRBJ1-5): DVKVTQSSRYLVKRTGEKVFLECVQDMDHENMFWYRQDPGLGLRLIYFSYDVKMKEKGDIPEGYSVSREKKERFSLILESASTNQTSMYLCASSLSHQPQHFGDGTRLSIL.

The chain couples TRBV19 to TRBJ2-1, with a weak D call TRBD1 (5 bases). Between the trimmed V and J ends, which lost 4 bases and 9 bases, there was a span of 7 bases. The CDR3 runs 11 residues. CDR1 and CDR2 (germline): LNHDA, SQIVND (reference sequence). The CDR3 loop reads CASSTGFEQFF. The DNA for the CDR3 is TGTGCCAGTAGTACAGGGTTTGAGCAGTTCTTC.

J is TRBJ2-1 and V is TRBV3-1 (or the pseudogene TRBV3-2); TRBD2 agrees at 9 bases. CDR1 is LGHDT and CDR2 is YNNKEL in the germline V gene (reference sequence). J gave up 6 bases and V 3 bases, and 0 bases lay outside the gene matches. The CDR3 extends over 13 amino acids. The CDR3 reads CASSHSGGNEQFF. The CDR3 DNA follows: TGTGCCAGCAGCCATAGCGGGGGCAATGAGCAGTTCTTC.

V and J are TRBV11-2 and TRBJ2-1; 7 bases map to TRBD1. Per germline, CDR1 SGHAT and CDR2 FQNNGV. This CDR3 is built from 13 residues. V gave up 6 bases and J gave up 8 bases; unmatched junction bases: 7. The CDR3 reads CASRKSGGDEQFF. CDR3 in DNA: TGTGCCAGCAGGAAATCAGGGGGTGATGAGCAGTTCTTC.

The rearrangement uses TRBV11-2 and TRBJ2-1, with 14 bases lining up with TRBD2. The CDR3 contains 18 residues. V gave up 5 bases and J gave up 7 bases; unmatched junction bases: 13. CDR1 is SGHAT and CDR2 is FQNNGV in the germline V gene. The chain's CDR3 is CASSASRLAGGPGNEQFF. The DNA for the CDR3 is TGTGCCAGCAGCGCAAGCCGACTAGCGGGGGGGCCAGGGAATGAGCAGTTCTTC.

This clone appeared once. The chain joins TRBV2 to TRBJ2-7; D is possibly TRBD1 (6 bases). This CDR3 has 14 amino acids. Trimming stripped 3 bases from V and 1 base from J, with 10 bases between. Germline V gene lookup returns CDR1 SNHLY and CDR2 FYNNEI. CDR3 residues: CASSEWGQSYEQYF. CDR3 nucleotide sequence: TGTGCCAGCAGTGAGTGGGGGCAGTCCTACGAGCAGTACTTC.

This sequence joins TRBV5-1 and TRBJ2-1, with D tentatively TRBD1 (6 bases). Germline V gene lookup returns CDR1 SGHRS and CDR2 YFSETQ. Trimming left V 2 bases short and J 0 bases short, with 12 bases between. CDR3 length: 16 residues. The CDR3 nucleotides read TGCGCCAGCAGCTTAACAGGGTTGGGCTCCTACAATGAGCAGTTCTTC. Its protein product is CASSLTGLGSYNEQFF.

Concerning this clone: At one end, the junction sequence differs from germline, possibly due to a read error. V and J are TRBV7-2 and TRBJ2-5; D perhaps matches TRBD2 (6 bases). The CDR3 spans 15 residues. CDR1 and CDR2 from the germline V gene are SGHTA and FQGNSA. In nucleotides, the CDR3 is TGTGCCAGCAGCTTGCTGAGGGACTCTCAAGAAACCCAGTACTTC. Its protein product is CASSLLRDSQETQYF.

This chain uses TRBV10-1 with TRBJ1-6; tentative D call: TRBD1 (5 bases). The CDR3 loop spans 16 amino acids. Germline V lookup: CDR1 WNHNN, CDR2 SYGVQD (reference sequence). V was trimmed by 4 bases and J by 10 bases, leaving 20 bases between them. In DNA form, the CDR3 reads TGCGCCAGCAGTGTCAAGTTCGGGGACTCGGGATCACCCCTCCACTTT. This gives the protein CASSVKFGDSGSPLHF.

This chain joins TRBV9 and TRBJ2-2; TRBD2 matches 13 bases. There are 20 residues in the CDR3. Per germline, CDR1 SGDLS and CDR2 YYNGEE. V shed 3 bases, J shed 1 base, and the junction held 12 bases outside the gene matches. The CDR3: CASSDGLAGAIGRNTGELFF. CDR3 coding DNA: TGTGCCAGCAGCGACGGACTAGCGGGGGCCATAGGAAGGAACACCGGGGAGCTGTTTTTT.

The rearrangement joins TRBV7-8 to TRBJ2-1, with a possible D match to TRBD2 (5 bases). Germline V gene sequence: CDR1 SGHVS, CDR2 FQNEAQ. V was pared by 5 bases and J by 5 bases, with 13 bases between. This CDR3 spans 14 amino acids. CDR3 sequence reads: CASSPRRVNNEQFF. The DNA of the CDR3 is TGTGCCAGCAGCCCCAGGCGGGTGAACAATGAGCAGTTCTTC.

CDR3 nucleotides: TGTGCCAGTAGTAAGAACTCAGGGGGCGCGGATAATGCCTACGAGCAGTACTTC. It translates to CASSKNSGGADNAYEQYF. The V gene is TRBV19, the J gene TRBJ2-7; TRBD1 aligns across 8 bases. V dropped 4 bases and J dropped 2; count of bases not matched to a gene: 16. The germline V gene encodes CDR1 LNHDA and CDR2 SQIVND (reference sequence). CDR3 length: 18 residues.